This TCR beta chain came from a study of blood T cell repertoires in COVID-19. In the original workflow: Scientists estimated how many nucleated cells there were by amplifying reference gene primers. The protocol was immunoSEQ multiplex PCR, while the TCRdb copy is restricted to in-frame clones and leaves out a portion. The V and J calls and clone size come from that table; D and trimming were worked out from the DNA. This table holds 250,000 or so clones, more than 75% found once. The sample taken for sequencing was peripheral blood. This sequence was found in a woman between 40 and 50 years old who had recovered from COVID-19.

CDR3 nucleotide sequence: TGTGCCAGCAGCCCGGGACTAGCCCTGGAGACCCAGTACTTC. Translation gives CASSPGLALETQYF. This chain links TRBV7-2 with TRBJ2-5, with 9 bases lining up with TRBD2. CDR3 length: 14 amino acids. Unmatched junction bases numbered 6, after V lost 5 bases and J lost 5 bases. Germline CDR1 reads SGHTA; CDR2 reads FQGNSA.